Included here is one TCR beta chain sequence, with context. The antigen remains unidentified. V lost 3 bases, J lost 0 bases, and 11 bases lay in between. The CDR3 totals 15 residues. The V gene's germline CDR1 is SEHNR and CDR2 FQNEAQ (reference sequence). Vbeta (60) and Jbeta (13) primers were used in the PCR. TCRdb's table, derived via immunoSEQ multiplex PCR, lists solely in-frame clones and lacks some. Found here are roughly 82,000 clones, roughly 80% of them singletons; the top ten hold 6% to 8%. The data belong to a study of cytomegalovirus exposure and HLA in healthy donors. Study overall: Of over 350 genotyped donors, 81% grouped in the Caucasian-associated ancestry cluster.

Study-level points and caveats: Most TCR beta V segments were productive about 87% or about 30% of the time in an earlier analysis.

V is TRBV7-9 and J is TRBJ1-1; TRBD1 is a possible D gene (6 bases). The material sequenced was PBMCs. The clonotype was recovered from a woman aged 45-59 years in good health and CMV-seropositive. CDR3 nucleotide sequence: TGTGCCAGCAGCTTCGATGGACAGATGAACACTGAAGCTTTCTTT. Amino acids: CASSFDGQMNTEAFF.